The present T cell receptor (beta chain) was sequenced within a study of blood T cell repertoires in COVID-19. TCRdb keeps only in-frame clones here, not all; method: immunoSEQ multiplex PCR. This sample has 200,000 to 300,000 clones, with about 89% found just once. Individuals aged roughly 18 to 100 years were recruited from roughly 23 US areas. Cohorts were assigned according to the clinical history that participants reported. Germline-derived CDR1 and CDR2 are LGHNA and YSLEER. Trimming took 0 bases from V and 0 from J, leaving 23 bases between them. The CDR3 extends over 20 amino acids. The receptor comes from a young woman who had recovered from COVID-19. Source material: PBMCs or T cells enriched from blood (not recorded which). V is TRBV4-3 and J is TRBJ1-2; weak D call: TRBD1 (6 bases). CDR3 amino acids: CASSQEGLGGRPVANYGYTF. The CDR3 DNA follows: TGCGCCAGCAGCCAAGAAGGGCTTGGGGGCAGGCCGGTAGCTAACTATGGCTACACCTTC.